This TCR beta chain was sequenced in a study of blood T cell repertoires in COVID-19. Study summary: Samples representing acute and convalescent COVID-19 were sourced from the United States, Italy and Spain. From T cells, B-cell-depleted T cells, or PBMCs came the material, which was cDNA or gDNA.

Original methodology: Reference gene primers were amplified, and this amplification served to estimate nucleated cell counts. Method: immunoSEQ multiplex PCR; TCRdb's copy keeps in-frame clones and lacks some. Clone size and V and J calls were adopted from that table, with D and trimming inferred from the DNA. The data hold 250,000 to 300,000 clones, with 82% observed a single time. The length of the CDR3 is 12 residues. CDR1 and CDR2 from the germline V gene are SGHTA and FQGNSA. V was shortened by 2 bases and J by 5 bases, with 7 bases between the two germline ends. The J gene is TRBJ2-7, the V gene TRBV7-2, with a possible D match to TRBD2 (5 bases). Sample: peripheral blood. This receptor was identified in a woman aged 18 to 35 with acute or convalescent COVID-19. CDR3 sequence: CASSLRADEQYF. The CDR3 DNA follows: TGTGCCAGCAGCTTACGAGCGGACGAGCAGTACTTC. The complete variable domain, with remaining parts taken from reference TRBV7-2 and TRBJ2-7, reads GAGVSQSPSNKVTEKGKDVELRCDPISGHTALYWYRQSLGQGLEFLIYFQGNSAPDKSGLPSDRFSAERTGGSVSTLTIQRTQQEDSAVYLCASSLRADEQYFGPGTRLTVT.